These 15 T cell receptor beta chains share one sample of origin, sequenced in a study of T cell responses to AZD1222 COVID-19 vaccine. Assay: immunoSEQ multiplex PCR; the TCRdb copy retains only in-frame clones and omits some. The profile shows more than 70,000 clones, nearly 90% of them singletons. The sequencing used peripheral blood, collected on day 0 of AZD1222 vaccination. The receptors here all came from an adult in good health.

The CDR3 coding sequence is TGTGCCAGCAGCTTAGGGGGCAGTCAGACTAATTCACCCCTCCACTTT. Protein product: CASSLGGSQTNSPLHF. The V call is TRBV7-6, the J call TRBJ1-6; D perhaps matches TRBD1 (5 bases). CDR1 and CDR2 from the germline V gene are SGHVS and FNYEAQ. CDR3 length: 16 residues. Between the trimmed V and J ends, which lost 1 base and 6 bases, there was a span of 13 bases.

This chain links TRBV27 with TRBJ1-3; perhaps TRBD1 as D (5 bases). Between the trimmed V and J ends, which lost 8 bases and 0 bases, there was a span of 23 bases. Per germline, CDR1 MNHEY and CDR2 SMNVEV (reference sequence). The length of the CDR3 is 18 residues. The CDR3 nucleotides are TGTGCCAGCCCTCCCACCAGGGCCCGGCGGGGCTCTGGAAACACCATATATTTT. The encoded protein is CASPPTRARRGSGNTIYF.

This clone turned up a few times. CDR3 DNA: TGTGCCAGCGGCCAAAAGACAGGAACGGCAGCTTTCTTT. This codes for CASGQKTGTAAFF. The chain combines TRBV12-3 or TRBV12-4 with TRBJ1-1; the D gene is possibly TRBD1 (6 bases). V was pared by 8 bases and J by 10 bases, with 20 bases between. The CDR3 covers 13 residues.

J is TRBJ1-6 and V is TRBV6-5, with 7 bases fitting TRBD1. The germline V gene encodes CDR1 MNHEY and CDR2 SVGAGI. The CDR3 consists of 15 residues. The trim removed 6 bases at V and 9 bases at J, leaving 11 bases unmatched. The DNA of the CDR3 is TGTGCCAGCAGGTCCAGGGGGGCGTTAGGTTCACCCCTCCACTTT. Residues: CASRSRGALGSPLHF.

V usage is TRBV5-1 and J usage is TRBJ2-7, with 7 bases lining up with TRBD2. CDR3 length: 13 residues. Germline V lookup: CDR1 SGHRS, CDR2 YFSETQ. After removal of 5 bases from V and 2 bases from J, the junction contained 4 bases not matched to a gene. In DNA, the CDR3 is TGCGCCAGCAGTTGGGCGGGGGCCTACGAGCAGTACTTC. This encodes CASSWAGAYEQYF.

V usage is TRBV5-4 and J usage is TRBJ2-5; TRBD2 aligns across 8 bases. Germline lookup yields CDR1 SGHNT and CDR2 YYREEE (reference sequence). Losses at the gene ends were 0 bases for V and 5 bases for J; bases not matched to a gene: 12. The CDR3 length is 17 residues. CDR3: CASSLGPPGGPGETQYF. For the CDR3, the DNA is TGTGCCAGCAGCTTGGGGCCCCCGGGAGGGCCGGGGGAGACCCAGTACTTC.

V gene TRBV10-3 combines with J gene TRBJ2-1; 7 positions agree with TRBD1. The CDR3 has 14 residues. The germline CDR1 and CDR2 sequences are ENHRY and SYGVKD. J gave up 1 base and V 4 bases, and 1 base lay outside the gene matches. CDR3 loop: CAISGTGSYNEQFF. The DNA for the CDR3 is TGTGCCATCAGTGGGACAGGATCCTACAATGAGCAGTTCTTC.

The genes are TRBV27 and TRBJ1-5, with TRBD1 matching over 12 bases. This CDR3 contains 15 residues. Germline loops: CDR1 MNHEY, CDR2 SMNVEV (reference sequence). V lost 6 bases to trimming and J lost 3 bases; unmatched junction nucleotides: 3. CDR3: CASSRGQGANQPQHF. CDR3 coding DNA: TGTGCCAGCAGCAGGGGACAGGGGGCCAATCAGCCCCAGCATTTT.

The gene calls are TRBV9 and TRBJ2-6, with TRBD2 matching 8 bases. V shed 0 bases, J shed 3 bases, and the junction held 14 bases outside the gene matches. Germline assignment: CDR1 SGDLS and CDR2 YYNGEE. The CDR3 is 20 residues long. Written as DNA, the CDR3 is TGTGCCAGCAGCGTAGGAGGAGGAGCGGGAGCCCCATTTGGGGCCAACGTCCTGACTTTC. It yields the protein CASSVGGGAGAPFGANVLTF.

The CDR3 sequence: CASSQYTTTNEKLFF. CDR3 in DNA: TGTGCCAGCAGTCAGTACACCACAACTAATGAAAAACTGTTTTTT. This chain connects TRBV6-2 or TRBV6-3 to TRBJ1-4; D not certain. CDR1 MNHEY and CDR2 SVGEGT come from the germline V gene. CDR3 length: 15 amino acids. V gave up 5 bases and J gave up 0 bases, with 10 bases separating them.

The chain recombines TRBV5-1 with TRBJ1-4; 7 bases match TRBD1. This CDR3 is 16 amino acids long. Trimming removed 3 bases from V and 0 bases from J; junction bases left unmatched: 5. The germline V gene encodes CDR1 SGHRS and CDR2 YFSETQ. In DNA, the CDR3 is TGCGCCAGCAGCTCGACAGGGTCGGCAACTAATGAAAAACTGTTTTTT. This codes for CASSSTGSATNEKLFF.

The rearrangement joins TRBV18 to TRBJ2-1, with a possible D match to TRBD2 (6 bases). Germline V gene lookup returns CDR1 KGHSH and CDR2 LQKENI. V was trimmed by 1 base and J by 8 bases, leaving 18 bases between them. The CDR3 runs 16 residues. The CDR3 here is CASSPLDPGLGDEQFF. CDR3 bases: TGTGCCAGCTCACCACTCGACCCGGGACTCGGTGATGAGCAGTTCTTC.

This CDR3 is CASSISGAGYNEQFF. The DNA for the CDR3 is TGTGCCAGTAGTATATCAGGGGCGGGGTACAATGAGCAGTTCTTC. The rearrangement joins TRBV19 to TRBJ2-1, with D possibly called TRBD1 or TRBD2 (6 bases each). CDR1 and CDR2 (germline): LNHDA, SQIVND (reference sequence). The CDR3 has 15 amino acids. Trimming cost V 2 bases and J 4 bases, with 12 bases left between them.

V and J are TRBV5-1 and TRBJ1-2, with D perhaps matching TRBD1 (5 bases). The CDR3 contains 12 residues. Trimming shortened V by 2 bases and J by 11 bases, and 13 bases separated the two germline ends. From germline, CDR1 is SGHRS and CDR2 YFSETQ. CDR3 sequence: CASSFNRNFYTF. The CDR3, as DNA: TGCGCCAGCAGCTTCAACAGGAATTTTTACACCTTC.

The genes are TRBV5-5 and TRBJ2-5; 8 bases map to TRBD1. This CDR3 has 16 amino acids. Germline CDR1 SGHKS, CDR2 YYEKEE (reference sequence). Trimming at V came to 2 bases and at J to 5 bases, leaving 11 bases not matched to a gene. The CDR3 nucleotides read TGTGCCAGCAGCTTCCTGGACAGGGCAGTGGGGGAGACCCAGTACTTC. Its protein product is CASSFLDRAVGETQYF.